The present TCR beta chain was sequenced within a study of blood T cell repertoires in COVID-19. Study-level background: From T cells, B-cell-depleted T cells, or PBMCs came the material, which was cDNA or gDNA.

In the original processing: It was from reference gene primer amplification that nucleated cell counts were estimated. TCRdb's table, derived via immunoSEQ multiplex PCR, lists solely in-frame clones and lacks some. V and J calls and clone size are as listed in that table; D and trimming were resolved from the DNA. The sample has under 200,000 clones, about 88% seen once. The clonotype comes from an elderly woman in a cohort sampled during active or convalescent COVID-19. Material: peripheral blood.

In DNA, the CDR3 is TGTGCCAGCAGCCAGCGGACAGGTTGCAATGAGCAGTTCTTC. The encoded protein is CASSQRTGCNEQFF. V usage is TRBV3-1 (or the pseudogene TRBV3-2) and J usage is TRBJ2-1, with 7 positions matching TRBD1. The CDR3 spans 14 residues. The trim removed 3 bases at V and 6 bases at J, leaving 5 bases unmatched. Germline values: CDR1 LGHDT, CDR2 YNNKEL (reference sequence).